This record covers a single T cell receptor beta chain. Patients of the Seattle cohort, enrolled during active infection, were followed longitudinally. The data were taken from a study of blood T cell repertoires in COVID-19. In the study overall: Acute and convalescent COVID-19 samples came from the United States, Italy and Spain.

Authors' data handling: Estimated nucleated cell counts came from reference gene primer amplification. Profiled with immunoSEQ multiplex PCR; TCRdb holds only in-frame clones, not every one. D and trimming were read from the DNA, whereas the V and J calls and clone size are those reported in that table. The sample shows some 240,000 clones, about four fifths of them seen only once. CDR3 length: 12 amino acids. Germline V lookup: CDR1 GTSNPN, CDR2 SVGIG (reference sequence). V shed 5 bases and J shed 0 bases, with 7 bases lying between them. The source material was peripheral blood. The genes are TRBV30 and TRBJ1-2; no clear D gene. This TCR came from a woman older than 75 with COVID-19, enrolled during active disease. The CDR3 region has the DNA TGTGCCTGGCAGAAAACTAACTATGGCTACACCTTC. It translates to CAWQKTNYGYTF.